The rows below give T cell receptor beta chains drawn from one sample of a study of T-cell memory formation after mild COVID-19. TCRdb reprocessed the 5' RACE reads with MiXCR, giving one entry per CDR3 protein. The sample has roughly 99,000 distinct CDR3 sequences; roughly 14% are singletons. Sequencing input: PBMCs or a T cell subset sorted from them (not recorded which). These TCRs come from a man between 18 and 29 years old who had mild COVID-19 (a few samples of this study predate the infection). Cell type and time point are not known. Each CDR3 is given with its conserved first and last residue.

v_call,j_call,cdr3_aa
TRBV5-4,TRBJ2-2,CASSPGQGNTGELFF
TRBV9,TRBJ2-7,CASSVGVTGSYEQYF
TRBV4-3,TRBJ1-4,CASSQVVGAGEKLFF
TRBV19,TRBJ2-6,CASSNTANSGANVLTF
TRBV12-3/TRBV12-4,TRBJ2-7,CASTVTGTYEQYF
TRBV6-6,TRBJ1-5,CASSYLGAITYSNQPQHF
TRBV4-3,TRBJ2-3,CASSQISGTSGADTQYF
TRBV4-3,TRBJ2-1,CASSQVAGGRNEEQFF
TRBV27,TRBJ2-1,CASRTGGSYNEQFF
TRBV9,TRBJ2-7,CASSVTGLSSYEQYF
TRBV6-2/TRBV6-3,TRBJ1-2,CASSYSGANYGYTF
TRBV12-3/TRBV12-4,TRBJ2-2,CASSLPDRVPGELFF
TRBV6-1,TRBJ2-1,CASRERTVSSYNEQFF
TRBV12-3/TRBV12-4,TRBJ2-7,CASRKTHEQYF
TRBV29-1,TRBJ2-1,CSAPRTRGGALEQFF
TRBV2,TRBJ2-5,CASSDTSGSRNQETQYF
TRBV6-4,TRBJ2-3,CASSEAGGSTDTQYF
TRBV11-3,TRBJ2-1,CASSFSGGAEQFF
TRBV20-1,TRBJ1-2,CSARDLQGTYGYTF
TRBV29-1,TRBJ2-7,CSVGGPDEQYF
TRBV4-1,TRBJ2-5,CASSQDGGGLDTQYF
TRBV20-1,TRBJ2-1,CSAREWGRNEQFF
TRBV27,TRBJ2-1,CASSLGLAGALDEQFF
TRBV5-1,TRBJ2-3,CASRSWNTQYF